Sequencing of this T cell receptor (beta chain) was carried out in a study of T cells expressing NK-cell markers. Overall study context: Sorted CD3+CD56+NKG2C+, CD3+CD56+NKG2C- and CD3+CD56-NKG2C+ T cells supplied TCR beta repertoires. Study-wide findings and caveats: The same clonotypes also predominated in the CD3+CD56-NKG2C+ fraction of a handful of donors.

Production of TCR beta cDNA relied on 5'RACE template switching with UMIs. TCRdb reprocessed the 5' RACE reads, keeping one entry per CDR3 protein, no DNA. In all, the sample yields about 160,000 distinct CDR3 sequences. Looked up from germline, CDR1 is SGHAT and CDR2 is FQNNGV. The CDR3 is 17 amino acids. Points on this clonotype: As yet, its antigen is unknown.

Sequencing input: blood T cells: a sorted CD56 or NKG2C T cell subset, CD4+ or CD8+ T cells, or bulk PBMC T cells (not recorded which). V gene TRBV11-2 combines with J gene TRBJ2-6. This sequence originates from a man between 18 and 69 years old in good health. CDR3 residues: CASSLEPVLSGANVLTF.